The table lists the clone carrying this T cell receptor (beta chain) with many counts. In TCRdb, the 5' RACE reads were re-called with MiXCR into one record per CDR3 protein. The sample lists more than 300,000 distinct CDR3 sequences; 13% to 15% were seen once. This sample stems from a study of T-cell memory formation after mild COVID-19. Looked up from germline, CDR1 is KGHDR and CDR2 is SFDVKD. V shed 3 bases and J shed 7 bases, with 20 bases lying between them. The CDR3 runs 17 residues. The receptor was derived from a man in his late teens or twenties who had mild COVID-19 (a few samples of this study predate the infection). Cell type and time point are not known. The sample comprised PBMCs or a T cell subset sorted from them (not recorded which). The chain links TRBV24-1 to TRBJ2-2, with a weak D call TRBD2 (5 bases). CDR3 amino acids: CATSDPRRSGEGGELFF. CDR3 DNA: TGTGCCACCAGTGATCCCCGCCGGTCAGGAGAGGGCGGGGAGCTGTTTTTT.